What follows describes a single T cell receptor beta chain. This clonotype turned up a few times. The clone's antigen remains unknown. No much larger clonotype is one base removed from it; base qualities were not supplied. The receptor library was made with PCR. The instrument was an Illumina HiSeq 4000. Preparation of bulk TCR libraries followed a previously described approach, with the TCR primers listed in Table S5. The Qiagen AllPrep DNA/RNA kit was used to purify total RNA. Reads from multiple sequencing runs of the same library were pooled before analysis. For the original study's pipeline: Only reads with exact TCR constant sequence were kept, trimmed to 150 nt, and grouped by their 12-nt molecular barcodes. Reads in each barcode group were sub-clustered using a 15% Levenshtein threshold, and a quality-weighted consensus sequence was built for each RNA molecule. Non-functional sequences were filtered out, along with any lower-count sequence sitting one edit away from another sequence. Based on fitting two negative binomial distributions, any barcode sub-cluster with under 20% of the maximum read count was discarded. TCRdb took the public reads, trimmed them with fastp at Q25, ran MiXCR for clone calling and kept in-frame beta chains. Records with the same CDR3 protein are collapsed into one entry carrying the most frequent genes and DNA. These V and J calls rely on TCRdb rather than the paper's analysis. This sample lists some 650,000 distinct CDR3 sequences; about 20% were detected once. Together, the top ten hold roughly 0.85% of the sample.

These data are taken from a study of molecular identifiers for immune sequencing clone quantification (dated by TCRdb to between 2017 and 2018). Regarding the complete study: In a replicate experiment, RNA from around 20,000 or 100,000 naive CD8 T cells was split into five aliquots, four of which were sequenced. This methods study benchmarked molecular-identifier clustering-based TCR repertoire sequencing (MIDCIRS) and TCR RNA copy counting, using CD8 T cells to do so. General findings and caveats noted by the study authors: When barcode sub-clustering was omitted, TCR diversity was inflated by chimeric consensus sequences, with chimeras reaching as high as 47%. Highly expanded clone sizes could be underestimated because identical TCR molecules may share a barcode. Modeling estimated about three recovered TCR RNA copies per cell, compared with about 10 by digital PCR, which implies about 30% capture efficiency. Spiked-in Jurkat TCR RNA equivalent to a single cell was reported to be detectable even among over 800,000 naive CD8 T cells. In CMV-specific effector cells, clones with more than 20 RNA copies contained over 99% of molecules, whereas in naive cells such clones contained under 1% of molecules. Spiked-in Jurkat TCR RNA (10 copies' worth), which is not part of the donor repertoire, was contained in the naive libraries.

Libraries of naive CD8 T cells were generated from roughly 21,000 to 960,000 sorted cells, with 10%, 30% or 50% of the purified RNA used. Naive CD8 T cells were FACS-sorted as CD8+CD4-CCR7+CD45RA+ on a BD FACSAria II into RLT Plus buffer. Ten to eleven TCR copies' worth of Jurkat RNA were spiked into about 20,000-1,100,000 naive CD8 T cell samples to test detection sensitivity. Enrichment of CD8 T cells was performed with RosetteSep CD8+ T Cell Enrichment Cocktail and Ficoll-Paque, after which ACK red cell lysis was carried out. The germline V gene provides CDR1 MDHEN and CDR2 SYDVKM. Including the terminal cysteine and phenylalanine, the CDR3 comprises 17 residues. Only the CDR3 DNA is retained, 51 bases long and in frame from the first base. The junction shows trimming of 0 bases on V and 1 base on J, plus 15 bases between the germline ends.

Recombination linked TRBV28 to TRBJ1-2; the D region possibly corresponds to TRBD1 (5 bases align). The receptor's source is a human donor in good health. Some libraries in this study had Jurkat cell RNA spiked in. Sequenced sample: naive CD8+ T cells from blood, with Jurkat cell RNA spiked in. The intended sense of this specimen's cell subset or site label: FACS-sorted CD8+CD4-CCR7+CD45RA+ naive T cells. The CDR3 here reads CASSLWWGSEYNYGYTF. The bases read TGTGCCAGCAGTTTATGGTGGGGGTCAGAGTATAACTATGGCTACACCTTC.